This TCR beta chain was captured in a study of regulatory T cells in long-lasting Graves disease. Arm-PCR of CDR3 regions and iRepertoire HTBI primers were the basis on which TCR beta libraries were built. MiXCR was run by TCRdb on the multiplex PCR reads, yielding one entry per CDR3 protein. Among hundreds of thousands of distinct CDR3 sequences, 16% were seen once, and the ten largest hold 20% to 25%. Time point defined: newly diagnosed GD, antithyroid drugs for less than 3 months. Preparation of the TCR library used RNA extracted from PBMCs. The CDR3 length is 15 residues. The ends were cut back, 7 bases at V and 0 bases at J, with 16 bases in the middle. Germline assignment: CDR1 MNHEY and CDR2 SMNVEV (reference sequence). With regard to this clonotype: Its antigen is still unknown.

Study-wide findings and caveats: Persistent Graves' disease cases displayed lower TCR diversity than newly diagnosed ones.

The same sample was also studied in work on T cells in Graves' hyperthyroidism and ophthalmopathy. As that report states: Model-based prediction identified ophthalmopathy a median around 6.5 months prior to its onset.

The sample in question was peripheral blood mononuclear cells (PBMCs), obtained at new diagnosis, from a patient treated with antithyroid drugs. This chain joins TRBV27 and TRBJ2-7; D gene uncertain. The TCR sequence derives from a woman aged 35-60 years with Graves disease. Here the CDR3 DNA reads TGTGCCAGCAACCTCAGACAAGCGAACTCCTACGAGCAGTACTTC. Its translation is CASNLRQANSYEQYF.